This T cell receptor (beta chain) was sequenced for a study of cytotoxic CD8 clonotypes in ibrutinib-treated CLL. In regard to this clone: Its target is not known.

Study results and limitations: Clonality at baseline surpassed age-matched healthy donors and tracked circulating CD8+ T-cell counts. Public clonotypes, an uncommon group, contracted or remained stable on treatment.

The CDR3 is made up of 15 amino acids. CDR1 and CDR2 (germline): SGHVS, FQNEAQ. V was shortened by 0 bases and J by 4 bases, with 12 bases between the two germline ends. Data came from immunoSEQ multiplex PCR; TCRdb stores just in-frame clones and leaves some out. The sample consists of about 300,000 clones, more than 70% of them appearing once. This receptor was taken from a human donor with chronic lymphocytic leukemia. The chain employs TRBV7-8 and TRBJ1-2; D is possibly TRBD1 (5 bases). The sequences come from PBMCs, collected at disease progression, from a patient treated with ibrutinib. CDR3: CASSLAGRVGYGYTF. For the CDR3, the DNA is TGTGCCAGCAGCTTAGCGGGACGGGTGGGCTATGGCTACACCTTC. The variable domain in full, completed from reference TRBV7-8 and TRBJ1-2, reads GAGVSQSPRYKVAKRGQDVALRCDPISGHVSLFWYQQALGQGPEFLTYFQNEAQLDKSGLPSDRFFAERPEGSVSTLKIQRTQQEDSAVYLCASSLAGRVGYGYTFGSGTRLTVV.